What follows is one T cell receptor beta chain and its context. The data belong to a study of control samples from healthy donors and cancer patients. Germline loops: CDR1 GTSNPN, CDR2 SVGIG (reference sequence). This CDR3 contains 14 residues. V was clipped by 4 bases and J by 4 bases, with 13 bases between them. The table came from immunoSEQ multiplex PCR; TCRdb's copy has only in-frame clones and leaves some out. The sample lists more than 85,000 clones, around 88% occurring once. This chain uses TRBV30 with TRBJ2-2; a weak D match, TRBD1 (6 bases). This clonotype originated in a woman between 45 and 65 years old in good health. The sequenced sample consisted of blood. As DNA, the CDR3 is TGTGCCTGGAACTCAGGGGTCAGCACCGGGGAGCTGTTTTTT. Its protein is CAWNSGVSTGELFF.